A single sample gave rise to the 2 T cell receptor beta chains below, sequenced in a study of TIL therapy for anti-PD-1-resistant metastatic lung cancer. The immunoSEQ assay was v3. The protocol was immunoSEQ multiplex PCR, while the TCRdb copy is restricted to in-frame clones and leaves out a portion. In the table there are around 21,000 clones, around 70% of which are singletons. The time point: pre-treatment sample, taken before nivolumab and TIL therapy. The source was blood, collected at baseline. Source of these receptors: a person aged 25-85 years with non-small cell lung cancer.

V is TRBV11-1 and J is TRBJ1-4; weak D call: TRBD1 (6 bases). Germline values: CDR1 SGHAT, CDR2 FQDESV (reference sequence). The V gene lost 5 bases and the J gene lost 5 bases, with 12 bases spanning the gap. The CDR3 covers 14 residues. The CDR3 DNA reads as TGTGCCAGCAGCCAGGGGACGGTGAATGAAAAACTGTTTTTT. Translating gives CASSQGTVNEKLFF.

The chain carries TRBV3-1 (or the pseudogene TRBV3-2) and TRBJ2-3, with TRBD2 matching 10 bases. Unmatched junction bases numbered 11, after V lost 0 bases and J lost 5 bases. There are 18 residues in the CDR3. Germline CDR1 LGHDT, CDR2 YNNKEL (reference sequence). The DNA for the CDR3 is TGTGCCAGCAGCCAAGATTTTCTCCTAGCGGGGGTTGAAGATACGCAGTATTTT. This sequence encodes CASSQDFLLAGVEDTQYF.